The 17 T cell receptor beta chains below come from one sample, sequenced in a study of breast tumors, draining lymph nodes, adjacent tissues. The lymph nodes were axillary draining lymph nodes from breast cancer patients. TCRdb passed the multiplex PCR reads through MiXCR, listing each CDR3 protein once. The sample has 200,000 to 250,000 distinct CDR3 sequences, less than 40% seen once. Source material: axillary lymph node tissue. These TCRs come from a female donor with breast cancer. Some clones in this sample may be carry-over from other donors' samples.

Regarding this clonotype: Being one base from a much bigger clone, this may be a read error. The chain recombines TRBV6-4 with TRBJ2-3; D not certain. This CDR3 spans 15 amino acids. Germline V gene sequence: CDR1 MRHNA, CDR2 SNTAGT. The chain's CDR3 is CASSHSVGGTDTQYF. Here the CDR3 DNA reads TGTGCCAGCAGTCACTCAGTTGGTGGCACAGATACGCAGTATTTT.

This clonotype was detected ten times or more. The chain links TRBV19 to TRBJ2-1, with TRBD2 matching 14 bases. CDR1 and CDR2 (germline): LNHDA, SQIVND (reference sequence). The CDR3 consists of 16 residues. Unmatched junction bases numbered 10, after V lost 7 bases and J lost 8 bases. The CDR3 DNA follows: TGTGCCAGTAACCCTAGACTAGCGGGAGGGAGGGATGAGCAGTTCTTC. This translates into CASNPRLAGGRDEQFF.

The sample holds many counts of this clonotype. In DNA form, the CDR3 reads TGCAGTGCTAAGACAGGGAGTGGAGGAAACACCATATATTTT. This translates into CSAKTGSGGNTIYF. The V and J genes are TRBV20-1 and TRBJ1-3, with 7 bases matching TRBD1. Germline V gives CDR1 DFQATT, CDR2 SNEGSKA (reference sequence). CDR3 length: 14 residues. V was clipped by 4 bases and J by 4 bases; unmatched bases: 7.

This clonotype came up many times. The chain recombines TRBV6-6 with TRBJ1-5, with unresolved D. The V gene lost 0 bases and the J gene lost 2 bases, with 8 bases spanning the gap. The CDR3 loop spans 15 amino acids. Germline V lookup: CDR1 MNHNY, CDR2 SVGAGI (reference sequence). The CDR3 sequence: CASSYSGPRNQPQHF. The CDR3 DNA is TGTGCCAGCAGTTACTCCGGACCTCGCAATCAGCCCCAGCATTTT.

This clonotype occurred many times. The chain carries TRBV4-2 and TRBJ2-6, with 9 positions matching TRBD1. This CDR3 contains 19 residues. The J segment lost 0 bases and the V segment lost 1 base, leaving 7 bases of the junction unmatched. Germline V lookup: CDR1 LGHNA, CDR2 YNFKEQ. Here the CDR3 DNA reads TGTGCCAGCAGCCAAGTAATGGGACAGGGCGTCTCTGGGGCCAACGTCCTGACTTTC. Its protein is CASSQVMGQGVSGANVLTF.

The CDR3 nucleotides read TGTGCCAGCAGTTTAGTCGGACAGGGGACCGCAGATACGCAGTATTTT. This sequence encodes CASSLVGQGTADTQYF. The chain is built from TRBV12-3 or TRBV12-4 and TRBJ2-3, with TRBD1 matching over 9 bases. The J segment lost 4 bases and the V segment lost 1 base, leaving 6 bases of the junction unmatched. The CDR3 sequence is 16 residues long.

The J gene is TRBJ2-5, the V gene TRBV20-1, with TRBD2 as a possible D gene (5 bases). The V end lost 1 base, the J end lost 2 bases, and 11 bases lay between the germline ends. This CDR3 is 14 amino acids long. CDR1 DFQATT and CDR2 SNEGSKA come from the germline V gene (reference sequence). CDR3 in DNA: TGCAGTGCTAGAGTAGGAGGTAAACAAGAGACCCAGTACTTC. It encodes CSARVGGKQETQYF.

The chain employs TRBV29-1 and TRBJ2-1; a weak D match, TRBD1 (7 bases). Trimming pared 6 bases from V and 15 bases from J, leaving 18 bases between. Germline CDR1 and CDR2: SQVTM and ANQGSEA. The CDR3 runs to 11 residues. The CDR3 spells CSVRDSPGGFF. The CDR3 DNA reads as TGCAGCGTGCGGGACAGTCCCGGGGGGTTCTTC.

The rearrangement uses TRBV10-3 and TRBJ2-7, with D unclear. This CDR3 region has 12 residues. V was shortened by 2 bases and J by 6 bases, with 8 bases between the two germline ends. Germline lookup yields CDR1 ENHRY and CDR2 SYGVKD. The CDR3, as DNA: TGTGCCATCAGTGAGGGAGTGGGCGAGCAGTACTTC. Protein product: CAISEGVGEQYF.

This clonotype appeared many times. The chain uses TRBV24-1 and TRBJ2-3; D uncertain. The CDR3 loop spans 12 amino acids. Germline values: CDR1 KGHDR, CDR2 SFDVKD. V dropped 1 base and J dropped 5 bases, with 3 bases sitting between them. CDR3 bases: TGTGCCACCAGTGATTTCCGAGATACGCAGTATTTT. This gives the protein CATSDFRDTQYF.

This clonotype has ten or more counts. The CDR3 DNA follows: TGTGCCAGCAGCCCCATAGGACAGGGTCGCGAGCAGTACTTC. Encoded protein: CASSPIGQGREQYF. This chain uses TRBV11-1 with TRBJ2-7, with TRBD1 identical over 8 bases. The CDR3 extends over 14 amino acids. The ends lost 5 bases at V and 6 bases at J; junction bases unmatched: 9. Germline CDR1 SGHAT, CDR2 FQDESV (reference sequence).

The CDR3 sequence: CASSLSTPPYGNTIYF. The CDR3 DNA reads TGTGCCAGCAGCTTGTCGACACCGCCCTATGGAAACACCATATATTTT. This sequence joins TRBV11-2 and TRBJ1-3; D call uncertain. V lost 3 bases and J 3 bases, leaving 15 bases between the germline ends. CDR1 SGHAT and CDR2 FQNNGV come from the germline V gene. The CDR3 contains 16 residues.

This clonotype has ten or more counts. This chain connects TRBV19 to TRBJ2-7; 7 bases are a match to TRBD2. This CDR3 region has 17 residues. The ends lost 3 bases at V and 5 bases at J; junction bases unmatched: 16. Germline V lookup: CDR1 LNHDA, CDR2 SQIVND (reference sequence). The CDR3 loop is CASSMGSGAGVLHEQYF. CDR3 nucleotide sequence: TGTGCCAGTAGTATGGGCTCGGGTGCGGGAGTTCTCCACGAGCAGTACTTC.

Remarks on this clonotype: A read error may account for a junction end that differs from germline. V gene TRBV20-1 combines with J gene TRBJ2-1; either TRBD1 or TRBD2 may fit D (7 bases each). The CDR3 runs to 14 residues. Germline CDR1 reads DFQATT; CDR2 reads SNEGSKA (reference sequence). The CDR3 DNA follows: TGCAGTGCCAGAGCGGGGACAGCTCGGACTGAGCAGTTCTTC. Translation gives CSARAGTARTEQFF.

This clonotype was counted many times. This CDR3 fails to terminate in the conserved phenylalanine or tryptophan, so it likely reflects a read error. The DNA is omitted, as the CDR3 cannot be located on it reliably, and the CDR3 follows TCRdb's listing. The chain recombines TRBV6-1 with TRBJ1-2; the D call TRBD1 from the table was never checked on the DNA. Counting both end residues, the CDR3 totals 11 amino acids. Germline CDR1 is MNHNS and CDR2 is SASEGT. The CDR3 loop is CASSERVPGQL.

The sample holds many counts of this clonotype. V and J are TRBV4-1 and TRBJ1-2; D is undetermined. V shed 4 bases and J shed 3 bases, with 12 bases lying between them. The germline CDR1 and CDR2 sequences are MGHRA and YSYEKL. The CDR3 extends over 14 amino acids. The CDR3 DNA follows: TGCGCCAGCAGCCCGGGGAGGGTTGACTATGGCTACACCTTC. This codes for CASSPGRVDYGYTF.

A note on this clonotype: Since a much larger clone is just one base distant, this may be a read error. The V gene is TRBV9, the J gene TRBJ2-3; D perhaps matches TRBD1 (5 bases). The germline V gene has CDR1 SGDLS and CDR2 YYNGEE. This CDR3 has 15 amino acids. The CDR3 here is CASTIWGRDTDTPYF. DNA for the CDR3: TGTGCCAGCACCATCTGGGGCAGGGATACAGATACGCCGTATTTT.